The present TCR beta chain was sequenced within a study of blood T cell repertoires in COVID-19 (TCRdb year 2020). For context, the study as a whole: Collaborator samples came from the United States, Italy and Spain and covered acute and convalescent phases of COVID-19. The material from the prospective study consisted of cDNA or gDNA derived from T cells, B-cell-depleted T cells, or PBMCs. Subjects who had been exposed to COVID-19, were actively infected with it, or had recovered from it provided the deeply sampled blood TCRbeta repertoires that made up the dataset. A freely available public database, intended as a resource for researchers studying the immune response to SARS-CoV-2, is where the repertoires were released. The samples were drawn from the first 160 participants of the ongoing ImmuneRACE study and from 1,254 subjects provided by 6 global collaborators. Sample metadata almost always included a de-identified subject ID, COVID-19 status, age in years and sex. Where available, HLA class I and class II types were taken from metadata supplied by the sample provider and were not determined by assay-based typing.

The CDR3 covers 14 residues, taking in both the cysteine and the phenylalanine. Only the CDR3 DNA stays, 42 bases, in frame from base 1. V lost 0 bases and J lost 7 bases; the stretch between them is 12 bases long. According to the germline V gene (reference sequence), CDR1 reads LNHNV and CDR2 reads YYDKDF. The study at large found these results: Clinical and demographic metadata were provided uncurated, with the amount varying by source and participant.

TCRbeta CDR3 regions were amplified from genomic DNA using the immunoSEQ Assay, a bias-controlled multiplex PCR. Per the source publication's procedure: The number of nucleated cells in each sample was estimated by amplification of reference gene primers within the assay. To quantify the absolute abundance of each unique TCRbeta CDR3 rearrangement, sequence reads were collapsed and filtered. For each sample, productive Simpson clonality was calculated as the square root of Simpson's diversity index across productive rearrangements. Here the immuneACCESS table is served through TCRdb, limited to in-frame sequences with V and J called. Missing clones are a known gap in these copies; in checked studies unresolved V genes cover under half, and the rest lacks a known reason. For V, J and clone size, that table is used; D and trimming come from the DNA. Across this sample there are 200,000 to 250,000 clones, with about 85% seen only once. The ten biggest clones cover about 0.91% of the sample.

Collaborating institutions collected whole blood in K2EDTA tubes following their own protocols. Collaborator samples were shipped for TCRbeta analysis as frozen whole blood, isolated PBMCs, or DNA extracted from either sample type. In the case of this clone: The antigen it binds to is not known. Per-base quality was not reported, and no clone a single base away is much larger than it.

The specimen sequenced was peripheral blood. The chain joins TRBV15 to TRBJ1-2; TRBD1 is possibly the D segment (5 matching bases). The TCR comes from a man aged 35 to 55 with acute or convalescent COVID-19. At the DNA level, the sequence is TGTGCCACCAGCAGAGATCGGCAGGGAGGTGGCTACACCTTC. Protein translation: CATSRDRQGGGYTF.